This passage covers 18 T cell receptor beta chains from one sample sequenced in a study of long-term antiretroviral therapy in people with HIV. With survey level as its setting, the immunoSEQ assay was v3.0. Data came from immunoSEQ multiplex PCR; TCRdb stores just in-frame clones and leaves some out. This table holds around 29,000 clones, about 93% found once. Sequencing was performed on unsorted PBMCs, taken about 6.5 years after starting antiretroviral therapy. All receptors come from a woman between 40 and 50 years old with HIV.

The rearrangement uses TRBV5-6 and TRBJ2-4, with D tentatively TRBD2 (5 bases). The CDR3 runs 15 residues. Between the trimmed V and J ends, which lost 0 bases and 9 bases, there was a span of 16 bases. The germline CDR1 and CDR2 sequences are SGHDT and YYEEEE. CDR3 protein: CASSLGAAGVRIQYF. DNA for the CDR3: TGTGCCAGCAGCTTGGGGGCAGCCGGGGTGCGCATTCAGTACTTC.

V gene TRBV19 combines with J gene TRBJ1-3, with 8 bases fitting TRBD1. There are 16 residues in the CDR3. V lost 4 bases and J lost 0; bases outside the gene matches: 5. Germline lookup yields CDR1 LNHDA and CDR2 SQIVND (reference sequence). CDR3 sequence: CASSTDRVRSGNTIYF. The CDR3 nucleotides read TGTGCCAGTAGTACGGACAGGGTTCGCTCTGGAAACACCATATATTTT. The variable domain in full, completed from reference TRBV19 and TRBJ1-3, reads DGGITQSPKYLFRKEGQNVTLSCEQNLNHDAMYWYRQDPGQGLRLIYYSQIVNDFQKGDIAEGYSVSREKKESFPLTVTSAQKNPTAFYLCASSTDRVRSGNTIYFGEGSWLTVV.

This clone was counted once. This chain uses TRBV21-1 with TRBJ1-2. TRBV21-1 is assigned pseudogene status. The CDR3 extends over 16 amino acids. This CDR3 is CASSKVIRDGNYGYTF. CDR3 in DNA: TGTGCCAGCAGCAAAGTAATCCGGGACGGTAACTATGGCTACACCTTC.

CDR3 sequence (DNA): TGTGCCAGCACCCCAGGGGGAGACACAGATACGCAGTATTTT. Amino acid sequence: CASTPGGDTDTQYF. J is TRBJ2-3 and V is TRBV6-1; 7 nucleotides match TRBD1. The CDR3 totals 14 residues. Unmatched junction bases numbered 6, after V lost 7 bases and J lost 2 bases. Germline CDR1 MNHNS, CDR2 SASEGT.

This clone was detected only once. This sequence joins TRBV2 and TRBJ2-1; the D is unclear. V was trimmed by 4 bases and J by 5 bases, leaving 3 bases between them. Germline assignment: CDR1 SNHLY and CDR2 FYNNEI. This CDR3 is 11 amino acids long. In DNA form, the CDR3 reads TGTGCCAGCAGTGGGAACAATGAGCAGTTCTTC. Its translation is CASSGNNEQFF.

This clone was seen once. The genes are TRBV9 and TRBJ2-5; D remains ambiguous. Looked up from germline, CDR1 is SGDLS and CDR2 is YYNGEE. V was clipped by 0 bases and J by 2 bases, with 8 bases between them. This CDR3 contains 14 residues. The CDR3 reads CASSVDHMQETQYF. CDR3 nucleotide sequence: TGTGCCAGCAGCGTAGACCATATGCAAGAGACCCAGTACTTC.

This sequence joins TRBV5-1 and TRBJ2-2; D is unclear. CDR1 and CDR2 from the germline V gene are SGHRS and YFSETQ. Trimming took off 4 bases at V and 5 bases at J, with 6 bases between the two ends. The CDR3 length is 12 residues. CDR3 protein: CASSTWTGELFF. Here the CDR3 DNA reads TGCGCCAGCAGCACGTGGACCGGGGAGCTGTTTTTT.

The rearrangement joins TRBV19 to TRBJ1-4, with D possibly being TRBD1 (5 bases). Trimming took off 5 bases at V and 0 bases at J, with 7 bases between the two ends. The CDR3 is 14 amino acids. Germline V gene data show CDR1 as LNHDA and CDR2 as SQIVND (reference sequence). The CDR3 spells CASSVQATNEKLFF. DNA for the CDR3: TGTGCCAGTAGTGTACAGGCAACTAATGAAAAACTGTTTTTT.

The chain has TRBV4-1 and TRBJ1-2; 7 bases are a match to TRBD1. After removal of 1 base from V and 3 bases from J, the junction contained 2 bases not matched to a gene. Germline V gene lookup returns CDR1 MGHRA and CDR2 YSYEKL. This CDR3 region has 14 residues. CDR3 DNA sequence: TGCGCCAGCAGCCAAGGCGGGACAGACTATGGCTACACCTTC. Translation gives CASSQGGTDYGYTF.

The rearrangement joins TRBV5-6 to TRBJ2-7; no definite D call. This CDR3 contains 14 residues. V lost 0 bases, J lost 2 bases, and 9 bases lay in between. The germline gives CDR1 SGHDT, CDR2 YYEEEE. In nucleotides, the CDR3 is TGTGCCAGCAGCTTGGGCAGCCAGGCCTACGAGCAGTACTTC. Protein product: CASSLGSQAYEQYF. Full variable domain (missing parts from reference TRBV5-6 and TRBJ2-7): DAGVTQSPTHLIKTRGQQVTLRCSPKSGHDTVSWYQQALGQGPQFIFQYYEEEERQRGNFPDRFSGHQFPNYSSELNVNALLLGDSALYLCASSLGSQAYEQYFGPGTRLTVT.

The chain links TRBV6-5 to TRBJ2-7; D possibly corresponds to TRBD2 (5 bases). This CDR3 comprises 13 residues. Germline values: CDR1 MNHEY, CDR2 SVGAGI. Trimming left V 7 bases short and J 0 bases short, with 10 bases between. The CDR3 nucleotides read TGTGCCAGCATTGAGGGTAACTCCTACGAGCAGTACTTC. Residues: CASIEGNSYEQYF.

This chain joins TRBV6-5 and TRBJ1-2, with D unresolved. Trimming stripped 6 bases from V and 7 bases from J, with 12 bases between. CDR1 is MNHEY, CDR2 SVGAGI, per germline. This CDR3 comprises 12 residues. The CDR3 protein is CASRASVTGYTF. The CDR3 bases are TGTGCCAGCAGGGCCTCCGTGACTGGCTACACCTTC.

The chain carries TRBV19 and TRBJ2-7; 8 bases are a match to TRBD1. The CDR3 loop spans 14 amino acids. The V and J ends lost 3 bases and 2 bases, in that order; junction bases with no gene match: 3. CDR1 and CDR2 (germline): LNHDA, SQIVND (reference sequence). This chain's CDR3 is CASSIGTGTYEQYF. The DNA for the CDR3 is TGTGCCAGTAGTATTGGGACAGGCACCTACGAGCAGTACTTC.

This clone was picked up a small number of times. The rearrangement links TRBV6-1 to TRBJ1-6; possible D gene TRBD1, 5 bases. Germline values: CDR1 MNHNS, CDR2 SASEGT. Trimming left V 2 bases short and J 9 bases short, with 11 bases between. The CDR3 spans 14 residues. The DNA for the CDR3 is TGTGCCAGCAGTGAACTGGTGGGGGGTTCACCCCTCCACTTT. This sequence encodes CASSELVGGSPLHF.

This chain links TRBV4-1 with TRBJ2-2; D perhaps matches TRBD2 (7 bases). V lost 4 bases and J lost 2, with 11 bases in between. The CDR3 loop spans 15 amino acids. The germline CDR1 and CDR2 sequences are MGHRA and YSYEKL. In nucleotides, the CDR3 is TGCGCCAGCAGCCCGGGGGGCTTTAACACCGGGGAGCTGTTTTTT. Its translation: CASSPGGFNTGELFF.

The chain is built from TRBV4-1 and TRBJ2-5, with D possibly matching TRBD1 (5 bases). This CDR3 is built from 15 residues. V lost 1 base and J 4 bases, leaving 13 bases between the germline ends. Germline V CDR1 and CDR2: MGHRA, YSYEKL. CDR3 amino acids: CASSQGDSKLETQYF. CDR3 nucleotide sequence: TGCGCCAGCAGCCAAGGCGACAGTAAGCTAGAGACCCAGTACTTC.

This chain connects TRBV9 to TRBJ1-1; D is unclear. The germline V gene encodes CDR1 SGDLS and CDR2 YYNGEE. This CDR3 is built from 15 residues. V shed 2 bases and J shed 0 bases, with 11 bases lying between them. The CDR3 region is CASSVSTNLNTEAFF. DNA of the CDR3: TGTGCCAGCAGCGTCAGCACTAACTTGAACACTGAAGCTTTCTTT.

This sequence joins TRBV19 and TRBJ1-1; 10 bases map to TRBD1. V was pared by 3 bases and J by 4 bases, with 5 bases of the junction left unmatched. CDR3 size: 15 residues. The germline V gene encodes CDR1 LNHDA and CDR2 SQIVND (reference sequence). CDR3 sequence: CASSIKGQGTTEAFF. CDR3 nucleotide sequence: TGTGCCAGTAGTATTAAGGGACAGGGGACCACTGAAGCTTTCTTT. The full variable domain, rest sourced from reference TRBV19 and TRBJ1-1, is DGGITQSPKYLFRKEGQNVTLSCEQNLNHDAMYWYRQDPGQGLRLIYYSQIVNDFQKGDIAEGYSVSREKKESFPLTVTSAQKNPTAFYLCASSIKGQGTTEAFFGQGTRLTVV.